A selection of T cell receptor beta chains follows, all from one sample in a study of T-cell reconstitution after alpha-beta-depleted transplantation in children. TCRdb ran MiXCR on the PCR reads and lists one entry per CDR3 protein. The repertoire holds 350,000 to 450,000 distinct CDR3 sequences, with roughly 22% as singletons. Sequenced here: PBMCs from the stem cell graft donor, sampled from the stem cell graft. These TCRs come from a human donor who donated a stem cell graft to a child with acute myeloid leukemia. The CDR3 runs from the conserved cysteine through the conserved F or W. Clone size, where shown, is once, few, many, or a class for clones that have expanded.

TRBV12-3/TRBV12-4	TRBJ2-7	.	CASRRQGAYEQYF
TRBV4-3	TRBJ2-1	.	CASSQFTDRNEQFF
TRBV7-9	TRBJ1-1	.	CASSFGTGTNTEAFF
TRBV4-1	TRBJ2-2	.	CASSQLDRGQSAGELFF
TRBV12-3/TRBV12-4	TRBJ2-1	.	CASTESSGPFGLQFF
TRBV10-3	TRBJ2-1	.	CAISDAQVEKNEQFF
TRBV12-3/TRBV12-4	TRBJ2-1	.	CASSSGGTEQFF
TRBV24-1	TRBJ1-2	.	CATSDLTGAGYTF
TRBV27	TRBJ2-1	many	CASSFMGSYNEQFF
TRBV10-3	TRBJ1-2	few	CALQAPGGYTF
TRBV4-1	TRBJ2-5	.	CASSQGHWDSIVKTQYF